A single sample is the source of the 25 T cell receptor beta chains below, sequenced in a study of read filtering for tumor transcriptome and immune sequencing. The library was built from around 0.4 ug RNA with molecular barcoded adaptors for alpha/delta and beta/gamma chains. In TCRdb, the reads were re-called with MiXCR into one record per CDR3 protein. The sample lists about 39,000 distinct CDR3 sequences; around 15% were seen once. Sequencing was done on a sample of a population of CD138-negative cells sorted from bone marrow. These receptor sequences come from a donor at least 40 years old with multiple myeloma.

This clonotype was observed many times. The CDR3 region has the DNA TGTGCCAGTAAAGATCAGGGGGAGCTGTTTTTT. Protein: CASKDQGELFF. This sequence joins TRBV19 and TRBJ2-2, with D uncertain. The germline gives CDR1 LNHDA, CDR2 SQIVND (reference sequence). The CDR3 has 11 amino acids. Trimming took off 7 bases at V and 8 bases at J, with 8 bases between the two ends.

Many counts were recorded for this clonotype. The chain carries TRBV4-1 and TRBJ2-7; TRBD2 matches 8 bases. Germline CDR1 reads MGHRA; CDR2 reads YSYEKL. The CDR3 runs to 16 residues. V was clipped by 1 base and J by 5 bases; unmatched bases: 10. The CDR3 DNA sequence: TGCGCCAGCAGCCAAGCAACTCTTAGCGGGATTGACGAGCAGTACTTC. This codes for CASSQATLSGIDEQYF.

This clonotype was counted many times. The chain uses TRBV2 and TRBJ2-2; no firm D call. Trimming cost V 6 bases and J 2 bases, with 7 bases left between them. This CDR3 is built from 13 residues. Germline CDR1 reads SNHLY; CDR2 reads FYNNEI. In DNA, the CDR3 is TGTGCCAGCAGGGATATAAACACCGGGGAGCTGTTTTTT. It specifies CASRDINTGELFF.

This clonotype was observed at least ten times. This chain links TRBV3-1 with TRBJ2-1, with 9 positions matching TRBD2. V was clipped by 3 bases and J by 9 bases; unmatched bases: 15. Germline V lookup: CDR1 LGHDT, CDR2 YNNKEL (reference sequence). The CDR3 runs 17 residues. Written as DNA, the CDR3 is TGTGCCAGCAGCCAGCCTTTAAAACTAGCGGGTTTCGGTGAGCAGTTCTTC. It is translated as CASSQPLKLAGFGEQFF.

This clonotype appeared many times. This sequence joins TRBV12-3 or TRBV12-4 and TRBJ1-5; maybe TRBD1 (6 bases). The V end lost 6 bases, the J end lost 3 bases, and 15 bases lay between the germline ends. The CDR3 runs to 15 residues. CDR3 sequence reads: CASSLTGHFNQPQHF. The CDR3 DNA reads TGTGCCAGCAGCTTAACGGGACACTTCAATCAGCCCCAGCATTTT.

This clonotype was counted many times. The V and J genes are TRBV29-1 and TRBJ2-1; a weak D match, TRBD2 (6 bases). V gave up 2 bases and J gave up 9 bases, with 14 bases separating them. CDR3 length equals 13 residues. CDR1 and CDR2 (germline): SQVTM, ANQGSEA. The CDR3 sequence: CSVEIWGVGEQFF. CDR3 sequence (DNA): TGCAGCGTTGAAATATGGGGGGTAGGTGAGCAGTTCTTC.

This clonotype occurred many times. The gene calls are TRBV3-1 and TRBJ2-5; possible D gene TRBD2, 5 bases. This CDR3 has 15 residues. The germline CDR1 and CDR2 sequences are LGHDT and YNNKEL (reference sequence). Trimming stripped 2 bases from V and 9 bases from J, with 19 bases between. The CDR3 sequence is CASSQLGITEAAQYF. Here the CDR3 DNA reads TGTGCCAGCAGCCAACTAGGGATCACGGAGGCGGCCCAGTACTTC.

V is TRBV6-2 or TRBV6-3 and J is TRBJ2-1; a weak D match, TRBD2 (7 bases). Trimming pared 2 bases from V and 6 bases from J, leaving 11 bases between. CDR1 and CDR2 (germline): MNHEY, SVGEGT. This CDR3 comprises 14 residues. CDR3 sequence: CASSYAGAVNEQFF. The CDR3 nucleotides are TGTGCCAGCAGTTACGCGGGGGCGGTCAATGAGCAGTTCTTC.

This clonotype was seen ten or more times. This chain joins TRBV5-1 and TRBJ2-5; unclear D gene. Trimming cost V 2 bases and J 3 bases, with 8 bases left between them. The CDR3 is 13 amino acids. Germline V gene sequence: CDR1 SGHRS, CDR2 YFSETQ. The CDR3 sequence is CASSFGSEETQYF. Written as DNA, the CDR3 is TGCGCCAGCAGCTTTGGCAGTGAAGAGACCCAGTACTTC.

In its sample, this clonotype was seen many times. This sequence joins TRBV5-1 and TRBJ2-1; 8 bases map to TRBD2. This CDR3 is built from 15 residues. Germline CDR1 is SGHRS and CDR2 is YFSETQ. With 3 bases clipped from V and 0 bases from J, the junction kept 2 bases outside the gene matches. The CDR3 nucleotides read TGCGCCAGCAGCTATAGCGGGGACTCCTACAATGAGCAGTTCTTC. It translates to CASSYSGDSYNEQFF.

The chain is built from TRBV20-1 and TRBJ1-6; tentative D call: TRBD1 (5 bases). The CDR3 totals 15 residues. In germline, CDR1 is DFQATT, CDR2 SNEGSKA (reference sequence). The V end was cut by 3 bases, the J end by 10 bases, with 19 bases between. This CDR3 is CSARPVQGSNSPLHF. Here the CDR3 DNA reads TGCAGTGCTAGGCCAGTTCAGGGAAGCAACTCACCCCTCCACTTT.

On this clonotype: A read error is possible here, since a much larger clone lies one base away. No conserved phenylalanine or tryptophan ends this CDR3, so it is likely a read error. The genes are TRBV2 and TRBJ2-5; 7 nucleotides line up with TRBD2. Germline-derived CDR1 and CDR2 are SNHLY and FYNNEI. V dropped 4 bases and J dropped 4; count of bases not matched to a gene: 6. This CDR3 is 14 amino acids long. CDR3 amino acids: CASSGYWGGETQYI. The CDR3 coding sequence is TGTGCCAGCAGTGGTTATTGGGGGGGAGAGACCCAGTACATC.

This clonotype was counted at least ten times. The rearrangement links TRBV27 to TRBJ2-7; 8 positions match TRBD2. V lost 6 bases and J lost 3; bases outside the gene matches: 1. The CDR3 totals 12 residues. Germline V CDR1 and CDR2: MNHEY, SMNVEV (reference sequence). The CDR3 here is CASSGTSYEQYF. CDR3 nucleotides: TGTGCCAGCAGCGGGACTAGCTACGAGCAGTACTTC.

This clonotype has just one count. With only one base between it and a far larger clone, this is likely a read error. This chain joins TRBV11-2 and TRBJ2-5; 13 bases map to TRBD2. With V trimmed by 1 base and J by 1 base, 9 bases remained unmatched. There are 19 residues in the CDR3. Germline assignment: CDR1 SGHAT and CDR2 FQNNGV. The CDR3 region is CASSLAPGLAGVSQETQYF. DNA of the CDR3: TGTGCCAGCAGCTTAGCGCCCGGACTAGCGGGAGTCTCCCAAGAGACCCAGTACTTC.

This clonotype was recorded at least ten times. This is likely a read error, given that the CDR3 carries no conserved phenylalanine or tryptophan at its end. This chain links TRBV6-1 with TRBJ2-1; D is ambiguous. The germline V and J ends were trimmed by 5 bases and 13 bases, with 3 bases remaining between them. There are 8 residues in the CDR3. Per germline, CDR1 MNHNS and CDR2 SASEGT. In DNA form, the CDR3 reads TGTGCCAGCAGTACCCAGTTCCTC. It codes for CASSTQFL.

A remark on this clonotype: A far bigger clonotype differs at one base, so this is likely a read error. The CDR3 is CASSLTRTGSYNEQYF. The CDR3, as DNA: TGTGCCAGCAGCTTGACGCGGACGGGCTCCTACAATGAGCAGTACTTC. V gene TRBV7-2 combines with J gene TRBJ2-1; D is uncertain. The DNA end is a closer match to TRBJ2-7, so the J assignment may be wrong. CDR1 is SGHTA, CDR2 FQGNSA, per germline. The CDR3 loop spans 16 amino acids.

Many counts were recorded for this clonotype. V and J are TRBV5-6 and TRBJ2-6; D remains ambiguous. This CDR3 has 13 amino acids. Germline V gives CDR1 SGHDT, CDR2 YYEEEE. The V end lost 4 bases, the J end lost 2 bases, and 4 bases lay between the germline ends. In DNA, the CDR3 is TGTGCCAGCAGCCCCCCTGGGGCCAACGTCCTGACTTTC. As protein: CASSPPGANVLTF. The complete variable domain, with remaining parts taken from reference TRBV5-6 and TRBJ2-6, reads DAGVTQSPTHLIKTRGQQVTLRCSPKSGHDTVSWYQQALGQGPQFIFQYYEEEERQRGNFPDRFSGHQFPNYSSELNVNALLLGDSALYLCASSPPGANVLTFGAGSRLTVL.

This clonotype was observed at least ten times. This chain links TRBV4-1 with TRBJ2-4; possible D gene TRBD2, 5 bases. V lost 4 bases, J lost 6 bases, and 19 bases lay in between. CDR3 length: 16 amino acids. Germline CDR1 reads MGHRA; CDR2 reads YSYEKL. CDR3 protein: CASSLSNSAGGNIQYF. In DNA, the CDR3 is TGCGCCAGCAGCCTAAGCAATTCAGCCGGAGGAAACATTCAGTACTTC.

This clonotype was seen ten or more times. The rearrangement joins TRBV29-1 to TRBJ2-1; D is possibly TRBD1 or TRBD2 (5 bases each). Trimming took 3 bases from V and 0 from J, leaving 15 bases between them. Germline lookup yields CDR1 SQVTM and CDR2 ANQGSEA. The CDR3 has 16 amino acids. The CDR3 here is CSVDPGRRSSYNEQFF. Here the CDR3 DNA reads TGCAGCGTTGACCCGGGACGCCGAAGCTCCTACAATGAGCAGTTCTTC.

This clonotype was seen a handful of times. A much larger clone lies one base from this, so it may be a read error. V usage is TRBV12-3 or TRBV12-4 and J usage is TRBJ2-3, with 9 positions matching TRBD1. The CDR3 extends over 15 amino acids. Unmatched junction bases numbered 10, after V lost 8 bases and J lost 4 bases. The CDR3 coding sequence is TGTGCCAGCGGGATACAGGGGGCCCGGGCAGATACGCAGTATTTT. The encoded protein is CASGIQGARADTQYF.

This clonotype has more than one count but fewer than ten. The chain employs TRBV6-1 and TRBJ1-2; TRBD1 is a possible D gene (6 bases). This CDR3 is built from 15 residues. Germline V gene sequence: CDR1 MNHNS, CDR2 SASEGT. V was shortened by 1 base and J by 2 bases, with 11 bases between the two germline ends. The CDR3 coding sequence is TGTGCCAGCAGTGAAGATTGGGGGCGCAACTATGGCTACACCTTC. This sequence encodes CASSEDWGRNYGYTF.

CDR3 sequence reads: CASSLAIGVVEAFF. DNA of the CDR3: TGCGCCAGCAGCTTGGCTATAGGGGTGGTTGAAGCTTTCTTT. J is TRBJ1-1 and V is TRBV5-1, with D maybe TRBD1 (5 bases). This CDR3 has 14 amino acids. The germline gives CDR1 SGHRS, CDR2 YFSETQ. The ends were cut back, 0 bases at V and 7 bases at J, with 13 bases in the middle.

In its sample, this clonotype was seen many times. This rearrangement joins TRBV10-3 to TRBJ2-4; 8 bases align to TRBD1. Germline CDR1 is ENHRY and CDR2 is SYGVKD. After removal of 10 bases from V and 0 bases from J, the junction contained 8 bases not matched to a gene. This CDR3 region has 15 residues. CDR3 region: CATRQGNLAKNIQYF. The CDR3 DNA reads as TGTGCCACCCGACAGGGGAATCTAGCCAAAAACATTCAGTACTTC.

This clonotype was observed once. The junction does not match germline at one end; this may be a read error. Here the CDR3 reads CIARESNQPQYF. CDR3 bases: TGCATTGCTAGGGAGAGCAATCAGCCCCAGTATTTT. This chain uses TRBV20-1 with TRBJ1-5; tentatively, D is TRBD2 (5 bases). The J call is uncertain, as TRBJ2-3 better fits the DNA end. CDR3 length: 12 amino acids. Germline V gene sequence: CDR1 DFQATT, CDR2 SNEGSKA (reference sequence).

The chain links TRBV12-3 or TRBV12-4 to TRBJ2-7; TRBD2 agrees at 9 bases. CDR3 size: 16 residues. The J segment lost 3 bases and the V segment lost 10 bases, leaving 16 bases of the junction unmatched. The CDR3 spells CATSSGPSGVNYEQYF. The CDR3 nucleotides read TGTGCCACCTCATCGGGGCCTAGCGGGGTGAACTACGAGCAGTACTTC.